The rows below give T cell receptor beta chains drawn from one sample of a study of early stage breast cancer tumors. Repertoires were generated with immunoSEQ multiplex PCR, while TCRdb's copy carries only in-frame clones and drops some. The sample lists roughly 53,000 clones, 85% to 95% occurring once. Sequencing input: blood. The source of these receptors is a person aged 70 to 80 with breast cancer. CDR3s include the opening cysteine and the closing phenylalanine or tryptophan. Fields, in order: clone size, J gene, D gene, V gene, CDR3 protein, CDR3 DNA. The D gene is left open where the match is weak. Expanded clones are given a class, and other clones once, few, many or no size at all.

clone size: NA; J gene: TRBJ1-6; D gene: TRBD1; V gene: TRBV19; CDR3 protein: CASSPTGFNSPLHF; CDR3 DNA: TGTGCCAGTAGCCCGACAGGGTTCAATTCACCCCTCCACTTT
clone size: NA; J gene: TRBJ1-5; D gene: TRBD1; V gene: TRBV5-8; CDR3 protein: CASSLWGTGVQPQHF; CDR3 DNA: TGTGCCAGCAGCTTGTGGGGGACAGGGGTTCAGCCCCAGCATTTT
clone size: NA; J gene: TRBJ2-3; D gene: NA; V gene: TRBV30; CDR3 protein: CAWKGGAPTQYF; CDR3 DNA: TGTGCCTGGAAGGGGGGGGCGCCCACGCAGTATTTT
clone size: NA; J gene: TRBJ2-1; D gene: NA; V gene: TRBV5-1; CDR3 protein: CASTLVLSANEQFF; CDR3 DNA: TGCGCCAGCACTCTAGTGCTTTCTGCCAATGAGCAGTTCTTC
clone size: NA; J gene: TRBJ1-1; D gene: TRBD1; V gene: TRBV5-8; CDR3 protein: CASSLGTTGGGAFF; CDR3 DNA: TGTGCCAGCAGCTTGGGAACAACAGGGGGCGGCGCTTTCTTT
clone size: NA; J gene: TRBJ1-2; D gene: NA; V gene: TRBV5-1; CDR3 protein: CASSLEGPYGYTF; CDR3 DNA: TGCGCCAGCAGCTTAGAGGGTCCCTATGGCTACACCTTC
clone size: NA; J gene: TRBJ1-2; D gene: NA; V gene: TRBV7-9; CDR3 protein: CASSLSAEAYGYTF; CDR3 DNA: TGTGCCAGCAGCTTAAGTGCGGAGGCGTATGGCTACACCTTC
clone size: NA; J gene: TRBJ1-2; D gene: TRBD1; V gene: TRBV5-4; CDR3 protein: CASSLRSAGGDGYTF; CDR3 DNA: TGTGCCAGCAGCTTGCGGTCGGCAGGGGGCGATGGCTACACCTTC
clone size: NA; J gene: TRBJ1-1; D gene: NA; V gene: TRBV6-5; CDR3 protein: CASSSQTAGNTEAFF; CDR3 DNA: TGTGCCAGCAGTTCCCAGACAGCCGGGAACACTGAAGCTTTCTTT
clone size: NA; J gene: TRBJ2-1; D gene: NA; V gene: TRBV28; CDR3 protein: CASSLWGLASSSYNEQFF; CDR3 DNA: TGTGCCAGCAGTTTATGGGGTCTAGCGTCCAGCTCCTACAATGAGCAGTTCTTC
clone size: NA; J gene: TRBJ2-3; D gene: TRBD2; V gene: TRBV29-1; CDR3 protein: CSASGASTDTQYF; CDR3 DNA: TGCAGCGCTAGCGGAGCTAGCACAGATACGCAGTATTTT
clone size: few; J gene: TRBJ1-4; D gene: NA; V gene: TRBV2; CDR3 protein: CASNKMRATNEKLFF; CDR3 DNA: TGTGCCAGCAATAAGATGAGGGCAACTAATGAAAAACTGTTTTTT
clone size: NA; J gene: TRBJ2-1; D gene: TRBD1; V gene: TRBV10-2; CDR3 protein: CASSDNPGQGHPYNEQFF; CDR3 DNA: TGCGCCAGCAGTGATAATCCGGGACAGGGGCACCCCTACAATGAGCAGTTCTTC
clone size: NA; J gene: TRBJ1-1; D gene: NA; V gene: TRBV27; CDR3 protein: CASRPRGRMNTEAFF; CDR3 DNA: TGTGCCAGCAGGCCCAGGGGACGCATGAACACTGAAGCTTTCTTT
clone size: NA; J gene: TRBJ2-7; D gene: NA; V gene: TRBV4-1; CDR3 protein: CASSFRTPMNPSYEQYF; CDR3 DNA: TGCGCCAGCAGCTTCCGGACTCCTATGAACCCCTCCTACGAGCAGTACTTC
clone size: once; J gene: TRBJ2-2; D gene: TRBD2; V gene: TRBV9; CDR3 protein: CASSSTSGAYTGELFF; CDR3 DNA: TGTGCCAGCAGCTCCACTAGCGGCGCCTACACCGGGGAGCTGTTTTTT
clone size: NA; J gene: TRBJ2-2; D gene: NA; V gene: TRBV27; CDR3 protein: CASSLSFSLELFF; CDR3 DNA: TGTGCCAGCAGTTTATCGTTCTCTCTAGAGCTGTTTTTT
clone size: NA; J gene: TRBJ1-2; D gene: TRBD1; V gene: TRBV28; CDR3 protein: CASSLWDSGTGGYGYTF; CDR3 DNA: TGTGCCAGCAGTTTATGGGATAGTGGGACAGGGGGCTATGGCTACACCTTC
clone size: NA; J gene: TRBJ1-2; D gene: NA; V gene: TRBV18; CDR3 protein: CASSPQERTPGYTF; CDR3 DNA: TGTGCCAGCTCACCTCAAGAGCGGACCCCAGGCTACACCTTC
clone size: NA; J gene: TRBJ2-7; D gene: TRBD2; V gene: TRBV7-9; CDR3 protein: CASSYEAGASYEQYF; CDR3 DNA: TGTGCCAGCAGCTATGAAGCGGGGGCCTCCTACGAGCAGTACTTC
clone size: once; J gene: TRBJ2-1; D gene: NA; V gene: TRBV18; CDR3 protein: CASSPPSSHEQFF; CDR3 DNA: TGTGCCAGCTCACCACCGAGCTCCCATGAGCAGTTCTTC
clone size: NA; J gene: TRBJ1-2; D gene: NA; V gene: TRBV4-2; CDR3 protein: CASSQDLRQGYGYTF; CDR3 DNA: TGTGCCAGCAGCCAAGATCTTAGGCAGGGATATGGCTACACCTTC
clone size: NA; J gene: TRBJ2-7; D gene: TRBD2; V gene: TRBV19; CDR3 protein: CASSMGLAGGAYEQYF; CDR3 DNA: TGTGCCAGTAGTATGGGACTAGCGGGGGGGGCCTACGAGCAGTACTTC
clone size: NA; J gene: TRBJ2-2; D gene: NA; V gene: TRBV7-2; CDR3 protein: CASTYGPGTGELFF; CDR3 DNA: TGTGCCAGCACGTATGGGCCAGGGACCGGGGAGCTGTTTTTT
clone size: NA; J gene: TRBJ1-5; D gene: NA; V gene: TRBV10-1; CDR3 protein: CASSVRADQPQHF; CDR3 DNA: TGCGCCAGCAGTGTGAGAGCGGACCAGCCCCAGCATTTT
clone size: NA; J gene: TRBJ2-5; D gene: NA; V gene: TRBV5-5; CDR3 protein: CASSKAGDWETQYF; CDR3 DNA: TGTGCCAGCAGCAAAGCCGGGGATTGGGAGACCCAGTACTTC
clone size: NA; J gene: TRBJ2-1; D gene: NA; V gene: TRBV9; CDR3 protein: CASATQGGNEQFF; CDR3 DNA: TGTGCCAGCGCTACGCAAGGGGGCAATGAGCAGTTCTTC
clone size: NA; J gene: TRBJ2-7; D gene: TRBD2; V gene: TRBV2; CDR3 protein: CASNVAGGYEQYF; CDR3 DNA: TGTGCCAGCAATGTAGCGGGGGGCTACGAGCAGTACTTC
clone size: NA; J gene: TRBJ1-2; D gene: TRBD1; V gene: TRBV28; CDR3 protein: CASRTTGFHGYTF; CDR3 DNA: TGTGCCAGCAGGACGACAGGGTTTCATGGCTACACCTTC
clone size: NA; J gene: TRBJ2-7; D gene: NA; V gene: TRBV28; CDR3 protein: CASSWWRGRAYEQYF; CDR3 DNA: TGTGCCAGCAGTTGGTGGAGGGGGCGGGCGTACGAGCAGTACTTC